This T cell receptor beta chain was observed in a study of CD8+CD57+ T cells in acquired aplastic anemia. The V end was cut by 0 bases, the J end by 4 bases, with 13 bases between. CDR1 is SQVTM, CDR2 ANQGSEA, per germline. The CDR3 extends over 15 amino acids. Genomic DNA templated the TCR beta VDJ and CDR3 profiling. Each CDR3 protein gets one entry after TCRdb re-called the reads with MiXCR. The sample includes about 58,000 distinct CDR3 sequences, 55% to 70% of them seen just once. This clonotype appeared a single time. Individuals selected for sequencing had exhibited CD8+CD57+ cell expansion on flow cytometry.

Sample: sorted CD4+, CD8+, or CD8+CD57+ T cells (not recorded which) from PBMCs. The chain recombines TRBV29-1 with TRBJ2-1; a possible D gene is TRBD1 (5 bases). This TCR came from a human donor with aplastic anemia. The CDR3 DNA reads as TGCAGCGTTGAAGATGTGGCAGGGTTATACAATGAGCAGTTCTTC. Translation: CSVEDVAGLYNEQFF.